The T cell receptor beta chain described here comes from a study of CD8+ T cells in alopecia areata. Extracted from the samples, RNA was reverse transcribed into cDNA to serve as the sequencing template. This table comes from immunoSEQ multiplex PCR, and its TCRdb copy is limited to in-frame clones, with some not included. The sample shows approximately 180,000 clones, roughly 60% of them seen only once. Germline V CDR1 and CDR2: SQVTM, ANQGSEA. Trimming removed 5 bases from V and 3 bases from J, with 6 bases in between. The CDR3 extends over 11 amino acids. Treatment denoted: oral pan-JAK inhibitor, 5-10 mg twice daily. This clone was recorded a few times. Other nucleotide sequences from this sample produce the same CDR3.

This chain uses TRBV29-1 with TRBJ2-3, with D uncertain. Here the sequenced sample was CD4+ T cells sorted from blood, taken between weeks 47 and 50, from a patient treated with tofacitinib. The source is a human donor with alopecia areata. CDR3 region: CSVTVTDTQYF. In DNA, the CDR3 is TGCAGCGTTACCGTTACAGATACGCAGTATTTT.